This T cell receptor (beta chain) was recorded in a study of blood T cell repertoires in COVID-19. Study-wide context: Sites across the United States, Italy and Spain contributed samples from acute and convalescent COVID-19. PBMCs, B-cell-depleted T cells, or T cells provided the cDNA or gDNA that made up the material.

V gave up 4 bases and J gave up 2 bases, with 12 bases separating them. Germline-derived CDR1 and CDR2 are MDHEN and SYDVKM. CDR3 length: 15 residues. Authors' analysis steps: Counts of nucleated cells, estimated from reference gene primer amplification, were obtained. The assay was immunoSEQ multiplex PCR, and TCRdb's table has in-frame clones only and misses some. V, J and clone size are taken as reported in that table, and D and trimming were inferred from the DNA itself. The sample has 130,000 to 150,000 clones; 80% are singletons. This sequence joins TRBV28 and TRBJ1-5; D uncertain. The origin of this receptor is a man in his 60s with active or convalescent COVID-19. Source material: peripheral blood. Here the CDR3 reads CASSSRSVGNQPQHF. CDR3 in DNA: TGTGCCAGCAGTTCCCGGAGTGTGGGCAATCAGCCCCAGCATTTT.